This TCR beta chain was sequenced for a study of blood T cell repertoires in COVID-19. For the study at large: The cDNA or gDNA used as material had been derived from T cells, B-cell-depleted T cells, or PBMCs.

This clone was seen a handful of times. This CDR3 is 15 amino acids long. V gave up 4 bases and J gave up 8 bases; unmatched junction bases: 5. Germline V gives CDR1 SGHVS, CDR2 FQNEAQ. Using immunoSEQ multiplex PCR, the repertoire was profiled, and TCRdb retains in-frame clones only, with some absent. Among some 200,000 clones listed, around 82% were seen once. The genes are TRBV7-8 and TRBJ2-1, with TRBD2 matching 13 bases. This clonotype was obtained from a woman of 80 years or more with acute or convalescent COVID-19. Source material: peripheral blood. In nucleotides, the CDR3 is TGTGCCAGCAGCTCAAGACTAGCGGGGGGCCATGAGCAGTTCTTC. This gives the protein CASSSRLAGGHEQFF.